This T cell receptor beta chain is from a study of regulatory T cells in long-lasting Graves disease. For TCR beta, libraries came from iRepertoire HTBI primers and Arm-PCR of CDR3 regions. MiXCR, run by TCRdb on the multiplex PCR reads, gives a single entry per CDR3 protein. The sample yields hundreds of thousands of distinct CDR3 sequences, approximately 31% seen once. Indicated time point: persistent/refractory GD, antithyroid drugs over 5 years with positive TRAb. PBMCs provided the RNA from which the TCR library was made. Remarks on this clonotype: What it binds is unknown.

The CDR3 covers 18 residues. CDR1 and CDR2 from the germline V gene are LGHNT and FRNRAP. V gave up 0 bases and J gave up 1 base; unmatched junction bases: 10. Whole-study results and caveats: More public clonotypes were shared by persistent patients (about 3,000) than by new patients (approximately 1,000). Segments TRBV28, TRBJ1-2 and TRBJ2-5 showed preferential usage in persistent disease.

Sequenced material: peripheral blood mononuclear cells (PBMCs), taken when the disease was refractory, from a patient treated with antithyroid drugs. The gene calls are TRBV12-5 and TRBJ1-1, with 8 nucleotides matching TRBD1. This sequence originates from a female donor with Graves disease. Here the CDR3 DNA reads TGTGCTAGTGGTTTGGTACTGGGACAGGCATTTTGGAACACTGAAGCTTTCTTT. This sequence encodes CASGLVLGQAFWNTEAFF.